The clone carrying this TCR beta chain was detected many times. Deletions cut 0 bases from V and 4 bases from J, with 13 bases between. Looked up from germline, CDR1 is DFQATT and CDR2 is SNEGSKA (reference sequence). There are 15 residues in the CDR3. These data originate in a study of CD8 T cells in ankylosing spondylitis. MiXCR was run by TCRdb on the 5' RACE reads, yielding one entry per CDR3 protein. The sample holds approximately 250,000 distinct CDR3 sequences, 20% to 30% seen once. The sequencing sample was made of blood, either unsorted or a sorted T cell fraction (not recorded which). This clonotype originated in a male donor with ankylosing spondylitis or in good health (not recorded which). The J gene is TRBJ2-4, the V gene TRBV20-1; D gene uncertain. CDR3 sequence reads: CSARDRLRQKNIQYF. CDR3 nucleotide sequence: TGCAGTGCTAGAGATAGGCTCCGGCAGAAAAACATTCAGTACTTC.